This T cell receptor (beta chain) was recovered during a study of T cell responses to AZD1222 COVID-19 vaccine. Note on this clone: The antigen is not known.

CDR1 is LNHDA and CDR2 is SQIVND in the germline V gene (reference sequence). The V and J ends lost 1 base and 1 base respectively, with 10 bases between them. The length of the CDR3 is 15 residues. Findings and limits, study-wide: Donors skewed white British and female; clonal diversity was possibly underestimated. Seropositive at baseline were only 5 to 7 AZD1222 recipients. Reportedly, close to half of spike-specific TCRs are directed against unmutated variant regions. Across spike, vaccine-associated CD4 TCRs were found, dominant at 160-218 and 743-854.

The method was immunoSEQ multiplex PCR; TCRdb's version includes in-frame clones alone and lacks a portion of them. This sample has about 110,000 clones, with 70% to 90% found just once. The rearrangement joins TRBV19 to TRBJ1-1; D not certain. The sequenced sample was peripheral blood, obtained 28 days after the second AZD1222 dose. This clonotype originated in an adult who received the AZD1222 COVID-19 vaccine. The CDR3 spells CASSIAGQPNTEAFF. CDR3 bases: TGTGCCAGTAGTATAGCGGGTCAGCCGAACACTGAAGCTTTCTTT.